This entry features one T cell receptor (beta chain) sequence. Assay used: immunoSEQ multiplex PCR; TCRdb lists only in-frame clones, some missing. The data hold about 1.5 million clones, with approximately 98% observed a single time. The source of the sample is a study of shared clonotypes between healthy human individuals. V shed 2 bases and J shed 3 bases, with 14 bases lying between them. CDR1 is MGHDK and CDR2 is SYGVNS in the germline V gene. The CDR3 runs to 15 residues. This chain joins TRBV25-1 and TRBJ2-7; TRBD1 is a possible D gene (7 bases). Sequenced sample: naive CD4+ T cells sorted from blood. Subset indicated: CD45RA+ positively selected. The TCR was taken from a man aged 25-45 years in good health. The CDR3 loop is CASSEGSGGGYEQYF. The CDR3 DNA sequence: TGTGCCAGCAGTGAAGGATCAGGGGGAGGCTACGAGCAGTACTTC.